Below, 6 T cell receptor beta chains from the same sample are listed, as sequenced in a study of PD-L1 blockade in urothelial cancer. The time point denotes: pretreatment peripheral blood. The assay was immunoSEQ multiplex PCR, and TCRdb's table has in-frame clones only and misses some. This repertoire shows roughly 77,000 clones, 84% found once; its top ten account for roughly 9.2%. The sample in question was PBMCs, obtained around atezolizumab (anti-PD-L1) treatment. The receptors originated from a woman between 65 and 79 years old with urothelial cancer.

The CDR3 bases are TGTGCCAGCAGTGAGTTTTCAGGGAATACCTACAATGAGCAGTTCTTC. It is translated as CASSEFSGNTYNEQFF. This chain links TRBV6-1 with TRBJ2-1; possibly TRBD1 for D (5 bases). The V and J ends lost 3 bases and 2 bases respectively, with 14 bases between them. The CDR3 has 16 residues. Germline assignment: CDR1 MNHNS and CDR2 SASEGT.

The chain uses TRBV7-9 and TRBJ2-3, with D perhaps matching TRBD2 (6 bases). The CDR3 has 16 residues. V was shortened by 5 bases and J by 1 base, with 16 bases between the two germline ends. Per the germline V gene, CDR1 is SEHNR and CDR2 is FQNEAQ (reference sequence). DNA of the CDR3: TGTGCCAGCAGCCCCGCGGGCTTAGCGGGCACAGATACGCAGTATTTT. It translates to CASSPAGLAGTDTQYF.

A single count supports this clone. This chain uses TRBV30 with TRBJ2-3, with 10 bases aligning to TRBD2. Per germline, CDR1 GTSNPN and CDR2 SVGIG (reference sequence). V lost 8 bases to trimming and J lost 0 bases; unmatched junction nucleotides: 11. The CDR3 consists of 16 residues. The CDR3 region is CAAGLASLGSTDTQYF. CDR3 bases: TGTGCCGCGGGACTAGCGTCTCTCGGGAGCACAGATACGCAGTATTTT.

V gene TRBV6-6 combines with J gene TRBJ2-7; a weak D match, TRBD2 (5 bases). Looked up from germline, CDR1 is MNHNY and CDR2 is SVGAGI (reference sequence). V was cut by 5 bases and J by 1 base, with 12 bases left in between. CDR3 size: 14 residues. This CDR3 is CASSPSPGSYEQYF. The CDR3 nucleotides are TGTGCCAGCAGTCCATCCCCGGGATCCTACGAGCAGTACTTC.

The chain uses TRBV28 and TRBJ2-3, with 16 bases lining up with TRBD2. In germline, CDR1 is MDHEN, CDR2 SYDVKM. The CDR3 sequence is 20 residues long. The trim removed 6 bases at V and 6 bases at J, leaving 18 bases unmatched. This CDR3 is CASSLVPPGLAGGARDTQYF. As DNA, the CDR3 is TGTGCCAGCAGCCTAGTCCCCCCGGGACTAGCGGGAGGGGCTCGGGATACGCAGTATTTT. The variable domain in full, with the rest retrieved from reference TRBV28 and TRBJ2-3, is DVKVTQSSRYLVKRTGEKVFLECVQDMDHENMFWYRQDPGLGLRLIYFSYDVKMKEKGDIPEGYSVSREKKERFSLILESASTNQTSMYLCASSLVPPGLAGGARDTQYFGPGTRLTVL.

CDR3 loop: CASSLSLNLGQGGFF. The DNA of the CDR3 is TGTGCCAGCAGTTTAAGTTTAAATCTCGGGCAGGGGGGTTTCTTT. This sequence joins TRBV28 and TRBJ1-1, with TRBD1 matching over 7 bases. The V and J ends lost 2 bases and 13 bases, in that order; junction bases with no gene match: 16. The CDR3 is made up of 15 amino acids. In germline, CDR1 is MDHEN, CDR2 SYDVKM.